Below are 28 T cell receptor beta chains sequenced from a single sample in a study of regulatory T cells in long-lasting Graves disease. The time point is: newly diagnosed GD, antithyroid drugs for less than 3 months. Following extraction of RNA from PBMCs, that RNA was used to make the TCR library. CDR3-region Arm-PCR and iRepertoire HTBI primers produced the TCR beta libraries. TCRdb reprocessed the multiplex PCR reads via MiXCR and lists one record per CDR3 protein. The data show 380,000 or so distinct CDR3 sequences, with 15% to 20% seen just once and around 21% held by the top ten. These data also formed part of another study, on T cells in Graves' hyperthyroidism and ophthalmopathy.

Material: peripheral blood mononuclear cells (PBMCs), obtained at new diagnosis, from a patient treated with antithyroid drugs. Receptor source: a woman under 30 with Graves disease.

With regard to this clonotype: A much bigger clone sits one base away, suggesting this may be a read error. The CDR3 nucleotides are TGCAGTGCTAGTCTGGAAACCCAGTGCTTC. Encoded protein: CSASLETQCF. This chain connects TRBV20-1 to TRBJ2-5; D is unresolved. CDR3 length: 10 residues. Germline values: CDR1 DFQATT, CDR2 SNEGSKA (reference sequence).

This clonotype was observed at least ten times. The chain recombines TRBV15 with TRBJ2-7, with D unresolved. The V gene lost 0 bases and the J gene lost 3 bases, with 6 bases spanning the gap. Germline CDR1 LNHNV, CDR2 YYDKDF (reference sequence). This CDR3 contains 13 residues. CDR3 sequence: CATSRDYSYEQYF. CDR3 in DNA: TGTGCCACCAGCAGAGATTACAGCTACGAGCAGTACTTC.

This clonotype was recorded many times. This sequence joins TRBV27 and TRBJ2-3; 11 bases are shared with TRBD2. The CDR3 has 15 amino acids. Trimming cost V 6 bases and J 5 bases; bases outside gene matches: 7. Germline CDR1 and CDR2: MNHEY and SMNVEV (reference sequence). The CDR3 coding sequence is TGTGCCAGCAGGGATAGCGGGGGGGCTGTAGATACGCAGTATTTT. This gives the protein CASRDSGGAVDTQYF.

This clonotype has ten or more counts. This rearrangement joins TRBV28 to TRBJ2-7; 12 bases map to TRBD1. V shed 10 bases, J shed 6 bases, and the junction held 7 bases outside the gene matches. CDR1 MDHEN and CDR2 SYDVKM come from the germline V gene. The CDR3 consists of 13 residues. The CDR3 protein is CAITPGQGAEQYF. The CDR3 region has the DNA TGTGCCATTACACCGGGACAGGGGGCCGAGCAGTACTTC.

This clonotype was picked up many times. The chain carries TRBV28 and TRBJ2-7; no reliable D call. The germline V gene has CDR1 MDHEN and CDR2 SYDVKM. V was clipped by 4 bases and J by 4 bases, with 14 bases between them. CDR3 length: 14 amino acids. DNA for the CDR3: TGTGCCAGCAGTTCACCCTCCTTGGTGTACGAGCAGTACTTC. Its translation: CASSSPSLVYEQYF.

This clonotype was counted only a few times. The chain recombines TRBV10-3 with TRBJ1-2; possible D gene TRBD1, 6 bases. CDR3 length: 14 residues. Trimming cost V 2 bases and J 4 bases, with 11 bases left between them. Germline CDR1 reads ENHRY; CDR2 reads SYGVKD. The CDR3 DNA is TGTGCCATCAGTGAGGACAGGTCCTCCTATGGCTACACCTTC. Its protein product is CAISEDRSSYGYTF.

This clonotype came up many times. V is TRBV12-3 or TRBV12-4 and J is TRBJ1-1, with no clear D. V lost 2 bases and J 8 bases, leaving 12 bases between the germline ends. The CDR3 is 13 residues long. The CDR3 protein is CASSLRGLNEAFF. The CDR3 bases are TGTGCCAGCAGTTTACGCGGTCTCAACGAAGCTTTCTTT.

The table lists this clonotype with a few counts. Sequence at one end of the junction differs from germline and may be a read error. The chain has TRBV5-4 and TRBJ2-1; 8 positions match TRBD1. The CDR3 has 11 amino acids. Germline V gene sequence: CDR1 SGHNT, CDR2 YYREEE (reference sequence). CDR3 sequence: CASSKGGQGIF. CDR3 bases: TGTGCCAGCAGCAAGGGAGGACAGGGAATCTTC.

This chain links TRBV27 with TRBJ1-1, with D unresolved. Germline CDR1 reads MNHEY; CDR2 reads SMNVEV (reference sequence). The ends were cut back, 5 bases at V and 3 bases at J, with 4 bases in the middle. The CDR3 runs to 11 residues. CDR3: CASSTHTEAFF. The CDR3 region has the DNA TGTGCCAGCAGTACCCACACTGAAGCTTTCTTT.

The chain has TRBV5-4 and TRBJ2-1; 8 bases line up with TRBD1. Per the germline V gene, CDR1 is SGHNT and CDR2 is YYREEE (reference sequence). With 4 bases clipped from V and 2 bases from J, the junction kept 8 bases outside the gene matches. This CDR3 contains 16 residues. The CDR3 is CASSPTTGETYNEQFF. The CDR3, as DNA: TGTGCCAGCAGCCCTACGACAGGGGAGACCTACAATGAGCAGTTCTTC. The full variable domain, with the rest looked up from reference TRBV5-4 and TRBJ2-1, is ETGVTQSPTHLIKTRGQQVTLRCSSQSGHNTVSWYQQALGQGPQFIFQYYREEENGRGNFPPRFSGLQFPNYSSELNVNALELDDSALYLCASSPTTGETYNEQFFGPGTRLTVL.

This clonotype has a count of ten or more. The chain combines TRBV18 with TRBJ2-5; D ambiguous. Germline V gene data show CDR1 as KGHSH and CDR2 as LQKENI. V was pared by 3 bases and J by 0 bases, with 5 bases between. This CDR3 contains 13 residues. The CDR3 loop is CASSPLDQETQYF. As DNA, the CDR3 is TGTGCCAGCTCACCCCTCGACCAAGAGACCCAGTACTTC.

This chain links TRBV29-1 with TRBJ2-7; TRBD1 or TRBD2 may be the D gene (6 bases each). Trimming took off 4 bases at V and 0 bases at J, with 10 bases between the two ends. CDR1 is SQVTM, CDR2 ANQGSEA, per germline. This CDR3 contains 13 residues. The CDR3 nucleotides read TGCAGCGTTGGTGGGGGGCCCTCCTACGAGCAGTACTTC. This sequence encodes CSVGGGPSYEQYF.

This clonotype was recorded many times. This chain uses TRBV11-2 with TRBJ2-2; D not certain. V dropped 2 bases and J dropped 4 bases, with 5 bases sitting between them. Germline assignment: CDR1 SGHAT and CDR2 FQNNGV. CDR3 length: 13 residues. CDR3 in DNA: TGTGCCAGCAGCTTAAGTATCACCGGGGAGCTGTTTTTT. It encodes CASSLSITGELFF.

The chain uses TRBV4-1 and TRBJ1-3; no clear D gene. Per the germline V gene, CDR1 is MGHRA and CDR2 is YSYEKL. V gave up 1 base and J gave up 0 bases, with 10 bases separating them. The CDR3 has 16 residues. The CDR3 loop reads CASSQGQQSSGNTIYF. DNA for the CDR3: TGCGCCAGCAGCCAAGGCCAGCAGAGCTCTGGAAACACCATATATTTT.

The chain combines TRBV5-8 with TRBJ2-7, with TRBD2 matching 15 bases. Per germline, CDR1 SGHTS and CDR2 YDEGEE. V trimming: 0 bases; J trimming: 0 bases; junction bases outside the gene matches: 4. There are 18 residues in the CDR3. The CDR3: CASSLGGLAGGYSYEQYF. In nucleotides, the CDR3 is TGTGCCAGCAGCTTGGGGGGACTAGCGGGGGGCTACTCCTACGAGCAGTACTTC. Full variable domain (rest looked up from reference TRBV5-8 and TRBJ2-7): EAGVTQSPTHLIKTRGQQATLRCSPISGHTSVYWYQQALGLGLQFLLWYDEGEERNRGNFPPRFSGRQFPNYSSELNVNALELEDSALYLCASSLGGLAGGYSYEQYFGPGTRLTVT.

In its sample, this clonotype was seen many times. The V call is TRBV28, the J call TRBJ1-2; D may be TRBD1 (5 bases). V lost 4 bases to trimming and J lost 4 bases, with 13 bases between them. The CDR3 sequence is 14 residues long. In germline, CDR1 is MDHEN, CDR2 SYDVKM. This chain's CDR3 is CASSSRTGSYGYTF. As DNA, the CDR3 is TGTGCCAGCAGTTCCCGAACAGGATCCTATGGCTACACCTTC.

This clonotype showed up many times. This chain uses TRBV5-1 with TRBJ2-6; TRBD1 or TRBD2 may be the D gene (5 bases each). CDR3 length: 15 amino acids. Germline V gene sequence: CDR1 SGHRS, CDR2 YFSETQ. Trimming shortened V by 5 bases and J by 4 bases, and 13 bases separated the two germline ends. CDR3 protein: CASRPDGAGANVLTF. CDR3 coding DNA: TGCGCCAGCAGACCTGACGGGGCGGGGGCCAACGTCCTGACTTTC.

Only a few counts were recorded for this clonotype. V gene TRBV12-3 or TRBV12-4 combines with J gene TRBJ2-6; 9 bases line up with TRBD1. The V segment lost 1 base and the J segment 4 bases; nucleotides outside the gene matches: 8. The CDR3 totals 18 residues. The CDR3 nucleotides read TGTGCCAGCAGTTTAGAAGCCGGGACAGGGAGCGGGGCCAACGTCCTGACTTTC. Translation gives CASSLEAGTGSGANVLTF.

This clonotype was recorded many times. The rearrangement links TRBV7-3 to TRBJ2-3; tentative D call: TRBD2 (5 bases). The germline V gene encodes CDR1 SGHTA and CDR2 FQGTGA. The CDR3 totals 16 residues. Deletions cut 0 bases from V and 4 bases from J, with 14 bases between. DNA for the CDR3: TGTGCCAGCAGCTTAACGGTATCGGGAAATCCAGATACGCAGTATTTT. This translates into CASSLTVSGNPDTQYF.

This clonotype has ten or more counts. The chain is built from TRBV28 and TRBJ2-3; 8 bases fit TRBD2. The germline gives CDR1 MDHEN, CDR2 SYDVKM. This CDR3 is built from 14 residues. After removal of 2 bases from V and 8 bases from J, the junction contained 6 bases not matched to a gene. Here the CDR3 DNA reads TGTGCCAGCAGTTTAACGGGAGGGGACGGTACGCAGTATTTT. Translation gives CASSLTGGDGTQYF. The full variable domain, in which reference TRBV28 and TRBJ2-3 provide the parts outside the CDR3, is DVKVTQSSRYLVKRTGEKVFLECVQDMDHENMFWYRQDPGLGLRLIYFSYDVKMKEKGDIPEGYSVSREKKERFSLILESASTNQTSMYLCASSLTGGDGTQYFGPGTRLTVL.

This clonotype was counted only a few times. The chain combines TRBV5-1 with TRBJ2-3, with 12 bases lining up with TRBD2. The CDR3 is made up of 19 amino acids. In germline, CDR1 is SGHRS, CDR2 YFSETQ. Losses at the gene ends were 4 bases for V and 0 bases for J; bases not matched to a gene: 12. This chain's CDR3 is CASSSQGTSGPGSTDTQYF. The CDR3 nucleotides are TGCGCCAGCAGCAGCCAAGGGACTAGCGGGCCGGGAAGCACAGATACGCAGTATTTT.

This clonotype showed up many times. V usage is TRBV3-1 and J usage is TRBJ2-5; D is uncertain. V lost 2 bases to trimming and J lost 5 bases, with 6 bases between them. This CDR3 has 12 amino acids. Germline loops: CDR1 LGHDT, CDR2 YNNKEL (reference sequence). Here the CDR3 reads CASSQSMETQYF. The CDR3 DNA reads TGTGCCAGCAGCCAATCCATGGAGACCCAGTACTTC.

This clonotype has ten or more counts. The chain joins TRBV7-9 to TRBJ2-1; possibly TRBD2 for D (6 bases). V shed 6 bases and J shed 1 base, with 13 bases lying between them. Germline CDR1 and CDR2: SEHNR and FQNEAQ (reference sequence). The CDR3 runs to 15 residues. The CDR3 spells CASRDGSGSYNEQFF. CDR3 coding DNA: TGTGCCAGCAGGGACGGGAGCGGGTCCTACAATGAGCAGTTCTTC.

The V call is TRBV4-1, the J call TRBJ2-3; 11 bases are a match to TRBD2. The V and J ends lost 6 bases and 5 bases, in that order; junction bases with no gene match: 13. The CDR3 is made up of 17 amino acids. Per the germline V gene, CDR1 is MGHRA and CDR2 is YSYEKL. CDR3: CASSLAGGEVVGDTQYF. In DNA, the CDR3 is TGCGCCAGCAGTCTAGCGGGGGGAGAGGTGGTAGGAGATACGCAGTATTTT.

This clonotype has a count of ten or more. The chain is built from TRBV6-1 and TRBJ2-5, with unresolved D. The CDR3 spans 11 residues. The V and J ends lost 1 base and 3 bases respectively, with 0 bases between them. Germline CDR1 MNHNS, CDR2 SASEGT. The CDR3 loop is CASSEEETQYF. CDR3 DNA sequence: TGTGCCAGCAGTGAAGAAGAGACCCAGTACTTC.

This clonotype has ten or more counts. The chain carries TRBV30 and TRBJ2-2; unclear D gene. CDR1 is GTSNPN, CDR2 SVGIG, per germline (reference sequence). Trimming stripped 5 bases from V and 1 base from J, with 5 bases between. The CDR3 extends over 12 amino acids. The DNA of the CDR3 is TGTGCCTGGGGGCGGAACACCGGGGAGCTGTTTTTT. Amino acids: CAWGRNTGELFF.

Only a few counts were recorded for this clonotype. The chain links TRBV19 to TRBJ2-1; weak D call: TRBD2 (6 bases). V dropped 4 bases and J dropped 9 bases, with 10 bases sitting between them. CDR3 length equals 12 residues. Germline assignment: CDR1 LNHDA and CDR2 SQIVND (reference sequence). CDR3 coding DNA: TGTGCCAGTAGTAACCGGGGGACTGAGCAGTTCTTC. This gives the protein CASSNRGTEQFF.

A single count supports this clonotype. A much larger clonotype is one base distant, so this may be a read error. This CDR3 is CAGRPIGEKLFF. In DNA, the CDR3 is TGTGCCGGCAGACCAATAGGCGAAAAACTGTTTTTT. This sequence joins TRBV12-3 or TRBV12-4 and TRBJ1-4; D gene unclear. The CDR3 spans 12 residues.